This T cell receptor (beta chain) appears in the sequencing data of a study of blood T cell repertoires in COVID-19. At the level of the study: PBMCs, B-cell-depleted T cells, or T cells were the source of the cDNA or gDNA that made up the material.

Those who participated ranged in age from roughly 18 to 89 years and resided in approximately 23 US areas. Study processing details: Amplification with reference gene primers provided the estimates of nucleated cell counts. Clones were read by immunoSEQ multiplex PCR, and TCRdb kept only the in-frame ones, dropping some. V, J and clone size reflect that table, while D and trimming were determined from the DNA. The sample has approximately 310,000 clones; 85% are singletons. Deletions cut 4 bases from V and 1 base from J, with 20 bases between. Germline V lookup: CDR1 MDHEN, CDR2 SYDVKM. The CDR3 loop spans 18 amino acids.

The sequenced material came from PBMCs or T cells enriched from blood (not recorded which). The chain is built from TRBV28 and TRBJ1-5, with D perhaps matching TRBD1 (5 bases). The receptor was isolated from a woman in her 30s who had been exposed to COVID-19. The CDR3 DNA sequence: TGTGCCAGCAGTTCCGACCAGGGCGGAATAAACAGCAATCAGCCCCAGCATTTT. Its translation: CASSSDQGGINSNQPQHF. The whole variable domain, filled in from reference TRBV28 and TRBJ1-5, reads DVKVTQSSRYLVKRTGEKVFLECVQDMDHENMFWYRQDPGLGLRLIYFSYDVKMKEKGDIPEGYSVSREKKERFSLILESASTNQTSMYLCASSSDQGGINSNQPQHFGDGTRLSIL.